Shown below are 2 T cell receptor beta chains from a single sample sequenced in a study of OX40 agonist ivuxolimab in advanced cancers. This table comes from immunoSEQ multiplex PCR, and its TCRdb copy is limited to in-frame clones, with some not included. The sample consists of tens of thousands of clones, 80% to 90% of them appearing once. Sample: CD4+ or CD8+ T cells sorted from blood, taken in a trial of the OX40 agonist ivuxolimab. Receptors originate from an adult with an advanced solid tumor such as melanoma, head and neck, liver or kidney cancer.

This chain links TRBV27 with TRBJ2-7; tentative D call: TRBD2 (6 bases). The V and J ends lost 1 base and 5 bases respectively, with 18 bases between them. The CDR3 sequence is 16 residues long. Germline V gene data show CDR1 as MNHEY and CDR2 as SMNVEV (reference sequence). CDR3 residues: CASSLYPLTSRDEQYF. The DNA of the CDR3 is TGTGCCAGCAGTTTATACCCTTTGACTAGTAGGGACGAGCAGTACTTC.

This clone appeared a few times. This rearrangement joins TRBV27 to TRBJ2-5; tentative D call: TRBD2 (6 bases). V was trimmed by 6 bases and J by 4 bases, leaving 15 bases between them. Germline CDR1 reads MNHEY; CDR2 reads SMNVEV (reference sequence). CDR3 length: 14 amino acids. This CDR3 reads CASSRAGRGETQYF. CDR3 nucleotide sequence: TGTGCCAGCAGCCGCGCCGGGAGAGGAGAGACCCAGTACTTC.